This TCR beta chain was sequenced in a study of shared clonotypes between healthy human individuals. This CDR3 region has 15 residues. Trimming left V 2 bases short and J 0 bases short, with 8 bases between. The germline CDR1 and CDR2 sequences are SEHNR and FQNEAQ (reference sequence). Replicate PCRs run on sorted subsets employed 200 ng DNA, about 27,000 T cell genomes. Some clones are missing from TCRdb's copy, which holds only in-frame ones; the method was immunoSEQ multiplex PCR. The data hold around 510,000 clones, with about 96% observed a single time. The donor population consisted of healthy HIV-negative adults with no recent acute infections or vaccinations.

The clonotype comes from a woman in her twenties or thirties in good health. Material: naive CD4+ T cells sorted from blood. Indicated subset: CD45RA+ positively selected. The chain joins TRBV7-9 to TRBJ1-3, with a possible D match to TRBD1 (6 bases). This chain's CDR3 is CASSLSTGSGNTIYF. The CDR3 DNA reads as TGTGCCAGCAGCTTATCGACAGGCTCTGGAAACACCATATATTTT.